Sequencing of this TCR beta chain was carried out in a study of blood T cell repertoires in COVID-19. The overall study: Samples representing acute and convalescent COVID-19 were sourced from the United States, Italy and Spain.

The CDR3 loop spans 14 amino acids. Germline lookup yields CDR1 MNHEY and CDR2 SVGAGI. The V and J ends lost 5 bases and 1 base respectively, with 11 bases between them. Repertoires were generated with immunoSEQ multiplex PCR, while TCRdb's copy carries only in-frame clones and drops some. Here the sample spans roughly 290,000 clones, approximately 84% being singletons. Seattle-derived patients entered the study during active infection and were followed longitudinally. The sequenced material came from peripheral blood. This TCR came from a person aged 65 to 79 with COVID-19, enrolled during active disease. The rearrangement links TRBV6-5 to TRBJ1-1, with D possibly matching TRBD1 (5 bases). The CDR3 here is CASSRGSTNTEAFF. CDR3 DNA sequence: TGTGCCAGCAGTCGGGGGAGTACGAACACTGAAGCTTTCTTT.